These 21 T cell receptor beta chains share one sample of origin, sequenced in a study of shared clonotypes between healthy human individuals (dated by TCRdb to 2018 to 2020). The library was generated by the immunoSEQ multiplex PCR assay. TCRdb mirrors the immuneACCESS table, restricted to in-frame sequences. Some clones are absent from its copies; in checked studies, under half trace to an unresolved V gene, and the reason for the others is unknown. Recorded for this sample are around 1.6 million clones; under 99% of them occurred a single time. Together, the top ten hold 0.4% to 0.45% of the sample. Sequences were obtained from naive CD4+ T cells sorted from blood. The cell subset or site label of this sample denotes: CD45RA+ positively selected. The receptors here all came from a man aged 30 to 39 in good health.

V gene TRBV30 combines with J gene TRBJ1-2; 9 nucleotides agree with TRBD1. This CDR3 has 14 amino acids. The V and J ends lost 0 bases and 7 bases, in that order; junction bases with no gene match: 6. Germline V CDR1 and CDR2: GTSNPN, SVGIG (reference sequence). The CDR3 spells CAWSVRQGEGGYTF. The CDR3 region has the DNA TGTGCCTGGAGTGTAAGACAGGGGGAGGGTGGCTACACCTTC. Based on the CDR3 plus reference TRBV30 and TRBJ1-2, the full variable domain is SQTIHQWPATLVQPVGSPLSLECTVEGTSNPNLYWYRQAAGRGLQLLFYSVGIGQISSEVPQNLSASRPQDRQFILSSKKLLLSDSGFYLCAWSVRQGEGGYTFGSGTRLTVV.

DNA of the CDR3: TGCGCCAGCAGTGATTCGAGTGAAAAACTGTTTTTT. Protein sequence: CASSDSSEKLFF. The gene calls are TRBV10-2 and TRBJ1-4; D is uncertain. Per germline, CDR1 WSHSY and CDR2 SAAADI. The length of the CDR3 is 12 residues. V was shortened by 3 bases and J by 7 bases, with 6 bases between the two germline ends.

The V and J genes are TRBV6-1 and TRBJ1-5; maybe TRBD1 (6 bases). Germline CDR1 and CDR2: MNHNS and SASEGT. This CDR3 region has 14 residues. Trimming shortened V by 7 bases and J by 3 bases, and 13 bases separated the two germline ends. The CDR3 bases are TGTGCCAGCATGAGGGGGGCGATCAATCAGCCCCAGCATTTT. Translation: CASMRGAINQPQHF.

V usage is TRBV10-3 and J usage is TRBJ2-3; TRBD2 is a possible D gene (6 bases). The ends were cut back, 9 bases at V and 2 bases at J, with 12 bases in the middle. The V gene's germline CDR1 is ENHRY and CDR2 SYGVKD. The CDR3 has 13 residues. For the CDR3, the DNA is TGTGCCATTACCCGGGGGTTCACAGATACGCAGTATTTT. It specifies CAITRGFTDTQYF.

The chain recombines TRBV5-5 with TRBJ1-5; 7 positions agree with TRBD1. The CDR3 sequence is 16 residues long. Germline CDR1 and CDR2: SGHKS and YYEKEE (reference sequence). V dropped 0 bases and J dropped 2; count of bases not matched to a gene: 5. CDR3 DNA sequence: TGTGCCAGCAGCTTGGTTTGGGACAGCCGCAATCAGCCCCAGCATTTT. Protein: CASSLVWDSRNQPQHF. Full variable domain (missing parts from reference TRBV5-5 and TRBJ1-5): DAGVTQSPTHLIKTRGQQVTLRCSPISGHKSVSWYQQVLGQGPQFIFQYYEKEERGRGNFPDRFSARQFPNYSSELNVNALLLGDSALYLCASSLVWDSRNQPQHFGDGTRLSIL.

V and J are TRBV27 and TRBJ2-7, with a possible D match to TRBD2 (5 bases). The V gene lost 2 bases and the J gene lost 7 bases, with 12 bases spanning the gap. From germline, CDR1 is MNHEY and CDR2 SMNVEV (reference sequence). This CDR3 has 13 amino acids. This chain's CDR3 is CASSLRGFGEQYF. The CDR3 nucleotides read TGTGCCAGCAGTTTACGAGGGTTCGGAGAGCAGTACTTC.

This rearrangement joins TRBV5-1 to TRBJ2-7; 7 bases are a match to TRBD1. In germline, CDR1 is SGHRS, CDR2 YFSETQ. The CDR3 runs 14 residues. After removal of 2 bases from V and 6 bases from J, the junction contained 8 bases not matched to a gene. The DNA of the CDR3 is TGCGCCAGCAGCTTTGACAGGGTCCCCTCCGAGCAGTACTTC. Translating gives CASSFDRVPSEQYF.

On this clone: Other nucleotide sequences from this sample produce the same CDR3. V gene TRBV18 combines with J gene TRBJ2-5, with D unclear. Germline-derived CDR1 and CDR2 are KGHSH and LQKENI. The CDR3 runs 12 residues. Trimming took 3 bases from V and 5 from J, leaving 7 bases between them. This CDR3 is CASSPEWETQYF. DNA for the CDR3: TGTGCCAGCTCACCCGAGTGGGAGACCCAGTACTTC.

To note about this clone: Different DNA sequences within this sample yield the same CDR3. The rearrangement uses TRBV18 and TRBJ2-7; D gene unclear. The length of the CDR3 is 11 residues. Deletions cut 3 bases from V and 7 bases from J, with 7 bases between. Germline assignment: CDR1 KGHSH and CDR2 LQKENI. The CDR3 protein is CASSPGLEQYF. CDR3 coding DNA: TGTGCCAGCTCACCGGGCCTTGAGCAGTACTTC.

The chain's CDR3 is CASSSPGLGYNEQFF. The CDR3 bases are TGTGCCAGCAGCTCGCCGGGACTAGGATACAATGAGCAGTTCTTC. The chain couples TRBV11-1 to TRBJ2-1, with 8 positions matching TRBD2. Germline-derived CDR1 and CDR2 are SGHAT and FQDESV (reference sequence). The length of the CDR3 is 15 residues. V shed 4 bases and J 4 bases; nucleotides not matched to a gene: 6.

V is TRBV21-1 and J is TRBJ1-2. TRBV21-1 is marked as a pseudogene. The length of the CDR3 is 15 residues. The CDR3, as DNA: TGTGCCAGCAGCCCCTTTGCGGGGATGAGGTATGGCTACACCTTC. Its protein is CASSPFAGMRYGYTF.

CDR3 bases: TGCGCCAGCAGCTTGGCACAGGGGATGGGGAACACTGAAGCTTTCTTT. Translating it yields CASSLAQGMGNTEAFF. The V and J genes are TRBV5-1 and TRBJ1-1; 7 nucleotides line up with TRBD1. The CDR3 has 16 amino acids. CDR1 and CDR2 (germline): SGHRS, YFSETQ. J gave up 1 base and V 0 bases, and 6 bases lay outside the gene matches. Together with reference TRBV5-1 and TRBJ1-1, the CDR3 gives the full variable domain: KAGVTQTPRYLIKTRGQQVTLSCSPISGHRSVSWYQQTPGQGLQFLFEYFSETQRNKGNFPGRFSGRQFSNSRSEMNVSTLELGDSALYLCASSLAQGMGNTEAFFGQGTRLTVV.

In the case of this clone: This sample includes further DNA sequences coding for the same CDR3. The chain employs TRBV28 and TRBJ2-2; 10 bases align to TRBD2. CDR1 is MDHEN and CDR2 is SYDVKM in the germline V gene. This CDR3 has 16 amino acids. V was pared by 2 bases and J by 0 bases, with 0 bases of the junction left unmatched. As DNA, the CDR3 is TGTGCCAGCAGTTTAGGACTAGCGGCGAACACCGGGGAGCTGTTTTTT. Protein product: CASSLGLAANTGELFF.

V and J are TRBV18 and TRBJ1-1; D unresolved. The CDR3 sequence is 13 residues long. Trimming left V 0 bases short and J 11 bases short, with 13 bases between. CDR1 is KGHSH, CDR2 LQKENI, per germline. The CDR3 is CASSPPSSADAFF. CDR3 DNA sequence: TGTGCCAGCTCACCACCTTCCAGCGCGGACGCTTTCTTT.

The chain combines TRBV5-6 with TRBJ1-5, with D possibly matching TRBD1 (5 bases). Trimming pared 2 bases from V and 4 bases from J, leaving 16 bases between. Germline loops: CDR1 SGHDT, CDR2 YYEEEE. The CDR3 has 16 amino acids. The CDR3 DNA reads as TGTGCCAGCAGCTTAAGGGGACGTAGTGCAAATCAGCCCCAGCATTTT. Residues: CASSLRGRSANQPQHF.

The chain employs TRBV6-5 and TRBJ2-3; D may be TRBD1 (6 bases). Germline V gene data show CDR1 as MNHEY and CDR2 as SVGAGI. The CDR3 is made up of 13 amino acids. V was shortened by 6 bases and J by 2 bases, with 9 bases between the two germline ends. The CDR3 sequence: CASSRDITDTQYF. The CDR3 coding sequence is TGTGCCAGCAGCCGGGACATCACAGATACGCAGTATTTT.

The rearrangement links TRBV5-1 to TRBJ2-7; D not certain. Deletions cut 0 bases from V and 5 bases from J, with 12 bases between. The germline V gene encodes CDR1 SGHRS and CDR2 YFSETQ. The CDR3 runs 14 residues. The CDR3 spells CASSLGQEIHEQYF. CDR3 bases: TGCGCCAGCAGCTTGGGCCAGGAAATCCACGAGCAGTACTTC.

Concerning this clone itself: The same CDR3 is also encoded by other DNA sequences in this sample. The V call is TRBV9, the J call TRBJ2-2; no firm D call. The germline V gene encodes CDR1 SGDLS and CDR2 YYNGEE. The CDR3 length is 14 residues. V lost 4 bases, J lost 0 bases, and 7 bases lay in between. The CDR3 DNA sequence: TGTGCCAGCAGCCCCCGAACGAACACCGGGGAGCTGTTTTTT. Its translation: CASSPRTNTGELFF.

The rearrangement uses TRBV29-1 and TRBJ2-2, with D possibly being TRBD2 (5 bases). Trimming stripped 2 bases from V and 4 bases from J, with 8 bases between. CDR1 is SQVTM, CDR2 ANQGSEA, per germline. The CDR3 spans 13 residues. The chain's CDR3 is CSVETRGTGELFF. As DNA, the CDR3 is TGCAGCGTTGAAACTCGGGGCACCGGGGAGCTGTTTTTT.

About this clone itself: A far larger clone is just one base off, so this is likely a read error. The sample carries other DNA sequences with the same CDR3. The chain joins TRBV27 to TRBJ1-5; D perhaps matches TRBD1 (6 bases). This CDR3 has 16 residues. The germline V gene encodes CDR1 MNHEY and CDR2 SMNVEV (reference sequence). V lost 0 bases, J lost 4 bases, and 13 bases lay in between. This chain's CDR3 is CASSLSPPQGNQPQHF. The CDR3 region has the DNA TGTGCCAGCAGTTTATCCCCACCTCAGGGGAATCAGCCCCAGCATTTT.

V gene TRBV5-8 combines with J gene TRBJ2-7; possible D gene TRBD2, 5 bases. Trimming removed 4 bases from V and 2 bases from J, with 16 bases in between. The V gene's germline CDR1 is SGHTS and CDR2 YDEGEE. The CDR3 extends over 15 amino acids. CDR3 in DNA: TGTGCCAGCAGCCATAGCGTGGCTAATACCTACGAGCAGTACTTC. Translated, it gives CASSHSVANTYEQYF.